Following are 22 T cell receptor beta chains from one sample sequenced in a study of metastatic and nonmetastatic thyroid tumors. TCRdb re-processed the PCR reads through MiXCR. This table has approximately 38,000 clones, approximately 30% appearing once. Thyroid surgery had not been preceded by any treatment in any patient. Sequencing was done on a sample of blood. All receptors come from a male donor with papillary thyroid cancer or a benign thyroid nodule (not recorded which). Some clones in this sample may be carry-over from other donors' samples.

There are many counts of this clone. The chain joins TRBV18 to TRBJ2-7; the D call may be TRBD1 or TRBD2 (5 bases each). Germline V CDR1 and CDR2: KGHSH, LQKENI. This CDR3 comprises 17 residues. The V end lost 3 bases, the J end lost 1 base, and 19 bases lay between the germline ends. The CDR3 bases are TGTGCCAGCTCACCCTGGGGGAGCAGGGCAGGATCCTACGAGCAGTACTTC. It encodes CASSPWGSRAGSYEQYF.

The J gene is TRBJ1-1, the V gene TRBV18, with D hard to call. Germline V gene data show CDR1 as KGHSH and CDR2 as LQKENI. The CDR3 runs to 15 residues. V lost 3 bases to trimming and J lost 1 base, with 12 bases between them. The CDR3 coding sequence is TGTGCCAGCTCACCGGTGCAGAGACCGAACACTGAAGCTTTCTTT. Residues: CASSPVQRPNTEAFF.

The sample holds many counts of this clone. The chain employs TRBV20-1 and TRBJ1-6; 7 nucleotides line up with TRBD1. J gave up 8 bases and V 0 bases, and 7 bases lay outside the gene matches. Germline CDR1 reads DFQATT; CDR2 reads SNEGSKA (reference sequence). This CDR3 is 15 amino acids long. CDR3: CSARDLTGDDSPLHF. The CDR3 coding sequence is TGCAGTGCTAGAGATCTAACAGGGGATGATTCACCCCTCCACTTT.

This clone has ten or more counts. The chain combines TRBV12-3 or TRBV12-4 with TRBJ1-3; no firm D call. This CDR3 is built from 15 residues. V was pared by 10 bases and J by 0 bases, with 16 bases between. The CDR3 sequence is CATTTGITSGNTIYF. The CDR3, as DNA: TGTGCCACCACGACCGGAATAACCTCTGGAAACACCATATATTTT.

There are many counts of this clone. This chain uses TRBV6-1 with TRBJ1-5; D is perhaps TRBD1 (6 bases). The CDR3 runs to 14 residues. Trimming removed 6 bases at V and 8 bases at J, with 17 bases between. CDR1 and CDR2 from the germline V gene are MNHNS and SASEGT. The CDR3 is CASSGGRDTEPQHF. CDR3 coding DNA: TGTGCCAGCAGCGGGGGCAGGGACACGGAGCCCCAGCATTTT.

The chain links TRBV2 to TRBJ2-5, with TRBD2 matching 7 bases. This CDR3 spans 12 amino acids. J was trimmed by 4 bases and V by 8 bases; bases with no gene match: 4. The germline V gene encodes CDR1 SNHLY and CDR2 FYNNEI. This CDR3 reads CASSSGGETQYF. The CDR3 bases are TGTGCCAGCTCCTCGGGGGGAGAGACCCAGTACTTC.

In its sample, this clone was seen many times. Other DNA sequences from this sample encode an identical CDR3 as well. This chain joins TRBV9 and TRBJ2-2; no clear D gene. The CDR3 has 13 residues. CDR1 SGDLS and CDR2 YYNGEE come from the germline V gene. The V gene lost 2 bases and the J gene lost 5 bases, with 7 bases spanning the gap. The DNA for the CDR3 is TGTGCCAGCAGCGTGGATCTTACCGGGGAGCTGTTTTTT. Its translation: CASSVDLTGELFF.

This clone was counted at least ten times. The rearrangement uses TRBV11-2 and TRBJ2-1; D is unclear. The CDR3 totals 13 residues. The V and J ends lost 1 base and 7 bases respectively, with 8 bases between them. Germline V lookup: CDR1 SGHAT, CDR2 FQNNGV. DNA for the CDR3: TGTGCCAGCAGCTTAGGTGGCTTAAATGAGCAGTTCTTC. Amino acids: CASSLGGLNEQFF.

This clone was counted at least ten times. This chain uses TRBV7-9 with TRBJ2-1; no clear D gene. V gave up 0 bases and J gave up 0 bases, with 6 bases separating them. This CDR3 has 15 residues. The germline V gene encodes CDR1 SEHNR and CDR2 FQNEAQ (reference sequence). The CDR3: CASSLAVSSYNEQFF. The CDR3 bases are TGTGCCAGCAGCTTAGCGGTGAGCTCCTACAATGAGCAGTTCTTC. Using reference TRBV7-9 and TRBJ2-1 for the parts outside the CDR3, the full variable domain is DTGVSQNPRHKITKRGQNVTFRCDPISEHNRLYWYRQTLGQGPEFLTYFQNEAQLEKSRLLSDRFSAERPKGSFSTLEIQRTEQGDSAMYLCASSLAVSSYNEQFFGPGTRLTVL.

The J gene is TRBJ2-7, the V gene TRBV3-1; 9 bases are a match to TRBD2. CDR3 length: 16 amino acids. V was pared by 2 bases and J by 4 bases, with 9 bases of the junction left unmatched. Germline assignment: CDR1 LGHDT and CDR2 YNNKEL (reference sequence). CDR3 region: CASSQFAGTSLYEQYF. The CDR3 DNA reads TGTGCCAGCAGCCAATTCGCCGGGACTAGCCTATACGAGCAGTACTTC.

The genes are TRBV19 and TRBJ1-1; D is perhaps TRBD1 (5 bases). The CDR3 has 12 amino acids. Trimming pared 4 bases from V and 3 bases from J, leaving 6 bases between. Germline V gene data show CDR1 as LNHDA and CDR2 as SQIVND (reference sequence). DNA of the CDR3: TGTGCCAGTAGTACAGGGTACACTGAAGCTTTCTTT. Protein: CASSTGYTEAFF.

Ten or more counts support this clone. This rearrangement joins TRBV7-3 to TRBJ2-5, with D tentatively TRBD2 (6 bases). Germline V gene data show CDR1 as SGHTA and CDR2 as FQGTGA. V was shortened by 2 bases and J by 4 bases, with 14 bases between the two germline ends. This CDR3 is built from 15 residues. CDR3 protein: CASSLGGTAGETQYF. CDR3 sequence (DNA): TGTGCCAGCAGCTTAGGCGGGACGGCGGGAGAGACCCAGTACTTC.

The chain recombines TRBV20-1 with TRBJ2-7; TRBD2 aligns across 14 bases. The V and J ends lost 6 bases and 3 bases, in that order; junction bases with no gene match: 10. This CDR3 has 16 amino acids. Germline V gene data show CDR1 as DFQATT and CDR2 as SNEGSKA (reference sequence). CDR3 DNA sequence: TGCAGTGCGACCGGGACTAGCGGGAGCGAAAACTACGAGCAGTACTTC. It is translated as CSATGTSGSENYEQYF.

This clone was seen repeatedly, ten times or more. A single base separates this from a much larger clone, so it may be a read error. Other nucleotide sequences in the sample specify the same CDR3. J is TRBJ2-2 and V is TRBV28; TRBD2 matches 8 bases. The CDR3 covers 17 residues. Trimming cost V 3 bases and J 6 bases; bases outside gene matches: 12. Germline values: CDR1 MDHEN, CDR2 SYDVKM. The CDR3 loop reads CASSLFGGELPSGELFF. CDR3 nucleotide sequence: TGTGCCAGCAGTTTGTTCGGGGGGGAACTACCGTCCGGGGAGCTGTTTTTT.

This clone came up a few times. The chain carries TRBV20-1 and TRBJ2-1, with D maybe TRBD2 (5 bases). V dropped 1 base and J dropped 6 bases, with 13 bases sitting between them. Germline V gene lookup returns CDR1 DFQATT and CDR2 SNEGSKA (reference sequence). The length of the CDR3 is 14 residues. CDR3 loop: CSARVVDWPNEQFF. CDR3 DNA sequence: TGCAGTGCTAGAGTTGTGGACTGGCCCAATGAGCAGTTCTTC.

The V gene is TRBV5-5, the J gene TRBJ1-1; TRBD1 aligns across 7 bases. Trimming took 0 bases from V and 8 from J; bases not matched to a gene: 7. CDR3 length: 14 amino acids. The germline V gene has CDR1 SGHKS and CDR2 YYEKEE (reference sequence). CDR3 region: CASSLVLVTGEAFF. The CDR3 bases are TGTGCCAGCAGCTTGGTCCTGGTGACAGGGGAAGCTTTCTTT.

This chain connects TRBV27 to TRBJ1-3, with D uncertain. Trimming cost V 4 bases and J 8 bases, with 18 bases left between them. The germline CDR1 and CDR2 sequences are MNHEY and SMNVEV (reference sequence). CDR3 length equals 15 residues. CDR3 DNA sequence: TGTGCCAGCAGTTCCCATGTGGTCCCCTCGGACACCATATATTTT. This gives the protein CASSSHVVPSDTIYF.

This sequence joins TRBV20-1 and TRBJ2-7; D may be TRBD2 (6 bases). This CDR3 is built from 15 residues. Trimming cost V 0 bases and J 7 bases, with 19 bases left between them. Germline CDR1 is DFQATT and CDR2 is SNEGSKA (reference sequence). In DNA, the CDR3 is TGCAGTGCTAGAGACACCGGAGGGACGGCGGGTGAGCAGTACTTC. It codes for CSARDTGGTAGEQYF.

This clone was counted ten times or more. The rearrangement joins TRBV2 to TRBJ2-1; D possibly matches TRBD1 or TRBD2 (5 bases each). Trimming cost V 7 bases and J 1 base, with 14 bases left between them. Germline V lookup: CDR1 SNHLY, CDR2 FYNNEI. The CDR3 covers 15 residues. CDR3 DNA sequence: TGTGCCAGCAACTCCCGGTGGGGGTCCTACAATGAGCAGTTCTTC. Translated, it gives CASNSRWGSYNEQFF.

Regarding this clone: As the CDR3 is not closed by the conserved phenylalanine or tryptophan, this likely results from a read error. V usage is TRBV7-9 and J usage is TRBJ1-2, with no clear D. V was trimmed by 4 bases and J by 0 bases, leaving 9 bases between them. Germline V gene data show CDR1 as SEHNR and CDR2 as FQNEAQ (reference sequence). The CDR3 consists of 14 residues. CDR3 sequence (DNA): TGTGCCAGCAGCTCCTCGGCAGCTAACTATGGCTACACCTCC. Translated, it gives CASSSSAANYGYTS.

The J gene is TRBJ2-2, the V gene TRBV20-1; D gene uncertain. The ends were cut back, 1 base at V and 4 bases at J, with 10 bases in the middle. The CDR3 has 14 residues. Germline loops: CDR1 DFQATT, CDR2 SNEGSKA (reference sequence). CDR3 nucleotide sequence: TGCAGTGCTAGAGTAGGTGGAAGCACCGGGGAGCTGTTTTTT. This codes for CSARVGGSTGELFF.

This clone counts as medium-sized. The chain uses TRBV27 and TRBJ2-5; no clear D. The V end lost 6 bases, the J end lost 5 bases, and 16 bases lay between the germline ends. The V gene's germline CDR1 is MNHEY and CDR2 SMNVEV (reference sequence). The CDR3 contains 14 residues. CDR3 residues: CASSRRAGRETQYF. The CDR3 DNA follows: TGTGCCAGCAGCCGCCGGGCTGGGCGGGAGACCCAGTACTTC.